This TCR beta chain is drawn from a study of identical twins. A remark on this clonotype: Its antigen is not known.

The study, taken as a whole, reports: The study based its conclusions on cross-sectional statistical analysis and did not follow the same donors. Beta out-of-frame sequences showed weaker excess twin sharing. There were fewer insertions in abundant cord blood beta clonotypes, but memory repertoires showed no such pattern.

Carrying unique molecular identifiers, the cDNA also gained a universal primer site through template switching. TCRdb passed the 5' RACE reads through MiXCR, listing each CDR3 protein once. The data contain about 500,000 distinct CDR3 sequences, roughly an eighth of them singletons. The data also belong to a second study, concerning yellow fever vaccine responses in identical twins.

Sequencing was performed on CD4+ T cells sorted from blood. The clonotype originates from a woman aged 18-29 years in good health.

The CDR3 region has the DNA TGTGCCAGCAGTGCAGGGGATGGGTACTCACCCCTCCACTTT. The encoded protein is CASSAGDGYSPLHF. V gene TRBV2 combines with J gene TRBJ1-6; D might be TRBD1 (6 bases). V shed 4 bases and J shed 10 bases, with 14 bases lying between them. This CDR3 region has 14 residues. Germline assignment: CDR1 SNHLY and CDR2 FYNNEI.